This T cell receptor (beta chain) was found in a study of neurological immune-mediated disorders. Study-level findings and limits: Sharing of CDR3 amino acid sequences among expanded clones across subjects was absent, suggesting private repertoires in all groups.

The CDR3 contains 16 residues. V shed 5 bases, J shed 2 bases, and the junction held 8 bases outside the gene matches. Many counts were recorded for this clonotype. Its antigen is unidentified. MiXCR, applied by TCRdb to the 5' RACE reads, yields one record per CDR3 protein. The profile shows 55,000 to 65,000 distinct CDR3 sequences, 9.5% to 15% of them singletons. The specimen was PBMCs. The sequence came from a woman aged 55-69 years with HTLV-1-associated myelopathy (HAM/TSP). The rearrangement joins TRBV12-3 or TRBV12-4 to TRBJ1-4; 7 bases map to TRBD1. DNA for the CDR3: TGTGCCAGCAGTGGCGACAGGGTGGAGACTAATGAAAAACTGTTTTTT. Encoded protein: CASSGDRVETNEKLFF.